This is a list of T cell receptor beta chains from one sample in a study of radiotherapy plus CTLA-4 blockade in lung cancer. Using immunoSEQ multiplex PCR, the repertoire was profiled, and TCRdb retains in-frame clones only, with some absent. This sample yields roughly 53,000 clones, of which 70% to 90% are seen a single time; approximately 4.8% belongs to the top ten. Sequencing used peripheral blood, obtained from a patient treated with radiotherapy plus ipilimumab. The receptors shown here come from a human donor with non-small cell lung cancer whose response to radiotherapy plus ipilimumab could not be evaluated. CDR3s include the opening cysteine and the closing phenylalanine or tryptophan. D genes are given only for firm matches. Clone size is shown for a subset of rows, as once, few, many or a class of expanded clone.

CDR3 protein,CDR3 DNA,D gene,clone size,V gene,J gene
CASSARESINEKLFF,TGTGCCAGTAGTGCCCGGGAGTCCATTAATGAAAAACTGTTTTTT,.,few,TRBV19,TRBJ1-4
CASSSPGQDTGELFF,TGTGCCAGCAGCTCGCCGGGACAGGATACCGGGGAGCTGTTTTTT,TRBD1,.,TRBV28,TRBJ2-2
CASSHSGDGTVVPQYF,TGTGCCAGCAGCCACTCAGGGGATGGGACAGTTGTGCCCCAGTACTTC,TRBD1,.,TRBV4-2,TRBJ2-5
CASRIASSSYNEQFF,TGTGCCAGCAGAATAGCGAGCAGCTCCTACAATGAGCAGTTCTTC,.,.,TRBV2,TRBJ2-1
CATAGGGGEKLFF,TGTGCTACCGCGGGGGGGGGTGGAGAAAAACTGTTTTTT,.,.,TRBV7-2,TRBJ1-4
CASSPGAPLNTEAFF,TGCGCCAGCAGCCCTGGGGCCCCCTTGAACACTGAAGCTTTCTTT,.,.,TRBV5-1,TRBJ1-1
CASSQINADTQYF,TGTGCCAGCAGCCAAATCAATGCAGATACGCAGTATTTT,.,.,TRBV14,TRBJ2-3
CAISDPTGKKPYGYTF,TGTGCCATCAGTGACCCGACAGGGAAAAAACCCTATGGCTACACCTTC,TRBD1,few,TRBV10-3,TRBJ1-2
CASSPDRDDTEAFF,TGTGCCAGCAGCCCAGACAGGGACGACACTGAAGCTTTCTTT,TRBD1,few,TRBV27,TRBJ1-1
CASSPRTGGFEKLFF,TGTGCCAGCAGCCCCCGGACAGGGGGCTTTGAAAAACTGTTTTTT,TRBD1,.,TRBV9,TRBJ1-4
CASSYGLDYDTQYF,TGTGCCAGCAGTTACGGGCTGGACTACGATACGCAGTATTTT,.,.,TRBV6-5,TRBJ2-3